The clone carrying this T cell receptor beta chain has a count of ten or more. No antigen is known for it. The read halts 3 residues ahead of the CDR3 end, with the missing end drawn from the germline J gene. These data are taken from a study of T cell clonality in common variable immunodeficiency. Findings of the study overall: Common variable immunodeficiency TCR beta sequences reportedly had fewer deletions and N-nucleotide insertions.

The assay was immunoSEQ multiplex PCR, and TCRdb's table has in-frame clones only and misses some. This sample comprises some 28,000 clones, none seen once only. Caucasian heritage predominated among both patients and controls. Germline CDR1 reads SGHTA; CDR2 reads FQGTGA. This CDR3 is built from 13 residues. The V gene lost 5 bases and the J gene lost 5 bases, with 9 bases spanning the gap. The chain recombines TRBV7-3 with TRBJ2-2; unclear D gene. What was sequenced was peripheral blood mononuclear cells. The receptor was derived from a person aged 18-70 years in good health. Here the CDR3 reads CASSLEPTGELFF. The sequenced part of the CDR3 DNA is TGTGCCAGCAGCCTAGAACCAACCGGGGAG.